The 4 T cell receptor beta chains presented below share a single source sample, sequenced in a study of blood T cell repertoires in COVID-19. The method was immunoSEQ multiplex PCR; TCRdb's version includes in-frame clones alone and lacks a portion of them. The top ten clones hold approximately 1.3% of a sample with 220,000 or so clones, about four fifths of them seen once. The specimen was PBMCs or T cells enriched from blood (not recorded which). These receptor sequences come from a woman aged 40 to 55 with acute COVID-19.

This chain connects TRBV27 to TRBJ2-7; D is ambiguous. The CDR3 is 13 amino acids. The germline gives CDR1 MNHEY, CDR2 SMNVEV (reference sequence). V was pared by 2 bases and J by 3 bases, with 8 bases between. CDR3 bases: TGTGCCAGCAGTTTAGGGCGAATCTACGAGCAGTACTTC. Translation gives CASSLGRIYEQYF.

This chain links TRBV7-8 with TRBJ2-5, with 10 bases identical to TRBD1. CDR1 and CDR2 (germline): SGHVS, FQNEAQ. The ends lost 5 bases at V and 2 bases at J; junction bases unmatched: 8. The CDR3 has 16 amino acids. CDR3 sequence reads: CASSLLGTGVQETQYF. The CDR3 region has the DNA TGTGCCAGCAGCCTACTAGGGACAGGGGTACAAGAGACCCAGTACTTC.

This clone was counted between two and nine times. The chain combines TRBV12-1 with TRBJ2-3; TRBD2 is taken as the D call from the table, unchecked against the DNA. TRBV12-1 is designated a pseudogene. The CDR3 is 17 residues long. CDR3: CASSHRSREGSTDTQYF. The CDR3 bases are TGTGCCAGCAGCCATCGGAGCCGGGAGGGTAGCACAGATACGCAGTATTTT.

The chain has TRBV14 and TRBJ1-1, with D unclear. The CDR3 is 18 amino acids. In germline, CDR1 is SGHDN, CDR2 FVKESK. V was shortened by 2 bases and J by 2 bases, with 21 bases between the two germline ends. The DNA for the CDR3 is TGTGCCAGCAGCCAATACGCTATGTCCTGGGAGAGTAACACTGAAGCTTTCTTT. It translates to CASSQYAMSWESNTEAFF.